These 9 T cell receptor beta chains were all obtained from the same sample, sequenced in a study of blood T cell repertoires in COVID-19. The table came from immunoSEQ multiplex PCR; TCRdb's copy has only in-frame clones and leaves some out. The table shows 310,000 or so clones, with around 87% occurring only once. Material for sequencing was peripheral blood. The source of these receptors is a woman between 50 and 59 years old with active or convalescent COVID-19.

The chain couples TRBV12-3 or TRBV12-4 to TRBJ1-1, with no clear D. The CDR3 is 13 residues long. V shed 10 bases and J shed 0 bases, with 12 bases lying between them. The chain's CDR3 is CATTLAMNTEAFF. DNA of the CDR3: TGTGCCACCACCCTCGCTATGAACACTGAAGCTTTCTTT.

V and J are TRBV2 and TRBJ1-1; 7 bases match TRBD1. CDR1 and CDR2 from the germline V gene are SNHLY and FYNNEI. V shed 4 bases, J shed 0 bases, and the junction held 2 bases outside the gene matches. The CDR3 covers 14 residues. CDR3 bases: TGTGCCAGCAGTGCGGGACAGTTGAACACTGAAGCTTTCTTT. Translation gives CASSAGQLNTEAFF.

This clone showed up just a few times. The chain uses TRBV4-1 and TRBJ1-5, with 10 bases that match TRBD1. CDR3 length equals 16 residues. Germline V lookup: CDR1 MGHRA, CDR2 YSYEKL. V trimming: 0 bases; J trimming: 6 bases; junction bases outside the gene matches: 5. In nucleotides, the CDR3 is TGCGCCAGCAGCCAAGAACCCGGGACAGGGGCTCAGCCCCAGCATTTT. Translating it yields CASSQEPGTGAQPQHF.

This chain uses TRBV6-6 with TRBJ2-7, with TRBD1 matching over 8 bases. Germline CDR1 MNHNY, CDR2 SVGAGI (reference sequence). V lost 0 bases and J lost 3; bases outside the gene matches: 1. There are 14 residues in the CDR3. The CDR3 loop is CASSYSTGVYEQYF. The DNA for the CDR3 is TGTGCCAGCAGTTACTCGACAGGGGTCTACGAGCAGTACTTC.

This chain joins TRBV19 and TRBJ1-5; 8 nucleotides line up with TRBD1. Germline V lookup: CDR1 LNHDA, CDR2 SQIVND (reference sequence). J lost 4 bases, V lost 6 bases, and 8 bases had no gene match. This CDR3 spans 15 amino acids. CDR3 coding DNA: TGTGCCAGTAGCCTAGGACAGGGTGGAAATCAGCCCCAGCATTTT. Amino acid sequence: CASSLGQGGNQPQHF.

CDR3 region: CASSLPPQGQGYTF. In DNA form, the CDR3 reads TGTGCCAGCAGTCTTCCCCCACAGGGACAGGGCTACACCTTC. V usage is TRBV2 and J usage is TRBJ1-2, with 7 bases fitting TRBD1. The CDR3 extends over 14 amino acids. V shed 5 bases and J 8 bases; nucleotides not matched to a gene: 11. The germline gives CDR1 SNHLY, CDR2 FYNNEI. The full variable domain, in which reference TRBV2 and TRBJ1-2 provide the parts outside the CDR3, is EPEVTQTPSHQVTQMGQEVILRCVPISNHLYFYWYRQILGQKVEFLVSFYNNEISEKSEIFDDQFSVERPDGSNFTLKIRSTKLEDSAMYFCASSLPPQGQGYTFGSGTRLTVV.

The rearrangement links TRBV28 to TRBJ2-3, with unresolved D. CDR1 is MDHEN and CDR2 is SYDVKM in the germline V gene. The V gene lost 7 bases and the J gene lost 2 bases, with 10 bases spanning the gap. CDR3 length: 13 amino acids. CDR3 DNA sequence: TGTGCCAGCAAGAGAGGAAACACAGATACGCAGTATTTT. Translating gives CASKRGNTDTQYF.

The chain couples TRBV27 to TRBJ2-3, with TRBD2 matching over 8 bases. This CDR3 is 16 amino acids long. CDR1 is MNHEY, CDR2 SMNVEV, per germline (reference sequence). J was trimmed by 2 bases and V by 2 bases; bases with no gene match: 6. CDR3 sequence reads: CASSLTPGGYTDTQYF. CDR3 nucleotides: TGTGCCAGCAGTTTAACGCCGGGGGGGTACACAGATACGCAGTATTTT.

This chain connects TRBV19 to TRBJ2-7; 9 bases line up with TRBD2. The germline gives CDR1 LNHDA, CDR2 SQIVND (reference sequence). The CDR3 totals 15 residues. V trimming: 5 bases; J trimming: 2 bases; junction bases outside the gene matches: 7. CDR3 bases: TGTGCCAGTAGTTTTTCGACTAGCGGTGCCTACGAGCAGTACTTC. The encoded protein is CASSFSTSGAYEQYF.